This TCR beta chain was sequenced for a study of OX40 agonist ivuxolimab in advanced cancers. Turning to the study itself: Earlier anti-PD-1, anti-PD-L1 or anti-CTLA-4 therapy was permitted; less than 50% had received some.

Repertoires were generated with immunoSEQ multiplex PCR, while TCRdb's copy carries only in-frame clones and drops some. This table has under 100,000 clones, around 89% appearing once. As to this clone: Antigen: not known.

The V gene's germline CDR1 is SNHLY and CDR2 FYNNEI. V was shortened by 5 bases and J by 13 bases, with 20 bases between the two germline ends. The CDR3 sequence is 13 residues long. Study-wide results and caveats: Expanded peripheral T-cell antigen specificity went undetermined. At doses 0.1 to 3.0 mg/kg, CD4+ and CD8+ clones expanded.

The input for sequencing was CD4+ or CD8+ T cells sorted from blood, taken in a trial of the OX40 agonist ivuxolimab. This TCR was recovered from an adult with an advanced solid tumor such as melanoma, head and neck, liver or kidney cancer. The chain is built from TRBV2 and TRBJ1-2; D might be TRBD1 (6 bases). The CDR3 sequence: CASSTLPRGGGTF. CDR3 in DNA: TGTGCCAGCAGTACCCTCCCGAGGGGGGGCGGCACCTTC.